Below are 20 T cell receptor beta chains sequenced from a single sample in a study of T cells in Graves' hyperthyroidism and ophthalmopathy. Regions amplified from RNA transcripts were the TCR beta CDR3 regions. The HTBI primer set was used in a first-round RT-PCR of the TCR CDR3. One entry per CDR3 protein, called by TCRdb with MiXCR from the multiplex PCR reads. The data contain roughly 300,000 distinct CDR3 sequences, roughly 18% of them singletons. The sequencing input was blood. The receptors come from a woman between 45 and 65 years old with Graves' hyperthyroidism.

This clonotype was detected many times. This chain links TRBV11-2 with TRBJ1-6; TRBD1 agrees at 8 bases. CDR1 is SGHAT and CDR2 is FQNNGV in the germline V gene. The CDR3 covers 15 residues. The junction had 7 bases not matched to a gene; V was cut back by 5 bases and J by 7 bases. The CDR3, as DNA: TGTGCCAGCAGCCCGCAGGGGGCGGGGAATTCACCCCTCCACTTT. It is translated as CASSPQGAGNSPLHF.

This clonotype was counted many times. The chain recombines TRBV28 with TRBJ1-5; 11 nucleotides line up with TRBD1. CDR1 and CDR2 from the germline V gene are MDHEN and SYDVKM. With 2 bases clipped from V and 4 bases from J, the junction kept 4 bases outside the gene matches. The CDR3 totals 16 residues. CDR3 protein: CASSLPGTGGNQPQHF. The CDR3 DNA reads TGTGCCAGCAGTTTACCTGGGACAGGGGGGAATCAGCCCCAGCATTTT. Based on the CDR3 plus reference TRBV28 and TRBJ1-5, the full variable domain is DVKVTQSSRYLVKRTGEKVFLECVQDMDHENMFWYRQDPGLGLRLIYFSYDVKMKEKGDIPEGYSVSREKKERFSLILESASTNQTSMYLCASSLPGTGGNQPQHFGDGTRLSIL.

This clonotype has at least ten counts. The limits of the CDR3 on the DNA are not certain, so only TCRdb's listed CDR3 is given. V usage is TRBV12-3 or TRBV12-4 and J usage is TRBJ1-1. Counting both end residues, the CDR3 totals 12 amino acids. The CDR3 protein is CASSSSVVEAFF.

V and J are TRBV15 and TRBJ2-7; D not resolved. V lost 0 bases and J lost 6, with 15 bases in between. The CDR3 has 15 amino acids. CDR1 is LNHNV, CDR2 YYDKDF, per germline (reference sequence). Here the CDR3 DNA reads TGTGCCACCAGCAGAGATAGAACCACCAGCTCCGAGCAGTACTTC. Its translation: CATSRDRTTSSEQYF.

At least ten counts were recorded for this clonotype. This chain connects TRBV6-1 to TRBJ2-3, with D tentatively TRBD2 (6 bases). The CDR3 has 15 residues. Trimming took 3 bases from V and 0 from J, leaving 10 bases between them. From germline, CDR1 is MNHNS and CDR2 SASEGT. CDR3 nucleotide sequence: TGTGCCAGCAGTGACCCCGGGACTAGCACAGATACGCAGTATTTT. Encoded protein: CASSDPGTSTDTQYF.

V is TRBV5-1 and J is TRBJ2-1; D is ambiguous. The CDR3 has 15 amino acids. The V and J ends lost 2 bases and 4 bases respectively, with 13 bases between them. Germline V CDR1 and CDR2: SGHRS, YFSETQ. CDR3 region: CASSLQQPSYNEQFF. In DNA, the CDR3 is TGCGCCAGCAGCTTACAGCAACCCTCATACAATGAGCAGTTCTTC. The full variable domain, its missing parts supplied by reference TRBV5-1 and TRBJ2-1, is KAGVTQTPRYLIKTRGQQVTLSCSPISGHRSVSWYQQTPGQGLQFLFEYFSETQRNKGNFPGRFSGRQFSNSRSEMNVSTLELGDSALYLCASSLQQPSYNEQFFGPGTRLTVL.

Ten or more counts support this clonotype. This chain uses TRBV5-1 with TRBJ2-3; D gene unclear. The CDR3 runs to 14 residues. The germline V and J ends were trimmed by 1 base and 2 bases, with 8 bases remaining between them. CDR1 is SGHRS and CDR2 is YFSETQ in the germline V gene. The CDR3 nucleotides read TGCGCCAGCAGCTTGTCTTTGCCCACAGATACGCAGTATTTT. This translates into CASSLSLPTDTQYF.

This clonotype was counted a few times. This chain connects TRBV9 to TRBJ2-1, with D possibly being TRBD2 (6 bases). Trimming cost V 0 bases and J 9 bases, with 16 bases left between them. The CDR3 has 15 amino acids. Germline V gene lookup returns CDR1 SGDLS and CDR2 YYNGEE. CDR3 DNA: TGTGCCAGCAGCGTAGAGTCGGAGGGCCTCGGTGAGCAGTTCTTC. This translates into CASSVESEGLGEQFF.

This clonotype was found many times. The genes are TRBV19 and TRBJ2-5; 9 nucleotides match TRBD2. V lost 4 bases to trimming and J lost 5 bases; unmatched junction nucleotides: 8. The CDR3 covers 15 residues. Germline V gene lookup returns CDR1 LNHDA and CDR2 SQIVND (reference sequence). The CDR3 sequence: CASSKRREGPETQYF. The CDR3 coding sequence is TGTGCCAGTAGTAAGCGGCGGGAGGGCCCGGAGACCCAGTACTTC.

The DNA of the CDR3 is TGTGCCAGCAGCTTCGGGACAGGGGGTTCGAATGAGCAGTTCTTC. As protein: CASSFGTGGSNEQFF. The chain carries TRBV7-9 and TRBJ2-1; TRBD1 agrees at 11 bases. The V segment lost 3 bases and the J segment 7 bases; nucleotides outside the gene matches: 5. This CDR3 is 15 amino acids long. CDR1 and CDR2 (germline): SEHNR, FQNEAQ (reference sequence).

J is TRBJ2-7 and V is TRBV27, with D uncertain. The CDR3 contains 13 residues. V was trimmed by 3 bases and J by 5 bases, leaving 11 bases between them. Germline V gene data show CDR1 as MNHEY and CDR2 as SMNVEV (reference sequence). The DNA for the CDR3 is TGTGCCAGCAGTTTCAGTGAAGCCAACGAGCAGTACTTC. Its protein is CASSFSEANEQYF.

This clonotype was seen ten or more times. The chain employs TRBV2 and TRBJ1-3; TRBD1 matches at 8 bases. The CDR3 covers 16 residues. The J segment lost 0 bases and the V segment lost 6 bases, leaving 7 bases of the junction unmatched. CDR1 is SNHLY and CDR2 is FYNNEI in the germline V gene. CDR3 nucleotides: TGTGCCAGCAGAGCAGGGGGCCCCAGCTCTGGAAACACCATATATTTT. Protein product: CASRAGGPSSGNTIYF.

This chain joins TRBV9 and TRBJ2-1, with 9 bases identical to TRBD2. The DNA matches TRBJ2-7 better at its end, which makes the J call doubtful. CDR3 size: 16 residues. The germline V gene encodes CDR1 SGDLS and CDR2 YYNGEE. Written as DNA, the CDR3 is TGTGCCAGCAGCGTCAGTGGCGGGAGGGCCTACAATGAGCAGTACTTC. Translated, it gives CASSVSGGRAYNEQYF.

In its sample, this clonotype was seen a few times. This sequence joins TRBV30 and TRBJ2-2; no reliable D call. The CDR3 loop spans 13 amino acids. Germline V gene sequence: CDR1 GTSNPN, CDR2 SVGIG (reference sequence). Between the trimmed V and J ends, which lost 0 bases and 6 bases, there was a span of 8 bases. CDR3 amino acids: CAWSVRGPGELFF. The CDR3 coding sequence is TGTGCCTGGAGTGTACGTGGGCCCGGGGAGCTGTTTTTT. The full variable domain, its missing parts supplied by reference TRBV30 and TRBJ2-2, is SQTIHQWPATLVQPVGSPLSLECTVEGTSNPNLYWYRQAAGRGLQLLFYSVGIGQISSEVPQNLSASRPQDRQFILSSKKLLLSDSGFYLCAWSVRGPGELFFGEGSRLTVL.

The chain couples TRBV6-1 to TRBJ1-1; 7 bases agree with TRBD1. The junction had 7 bases not matched to a gene; V was cut back by 4 bases and J by 5 bases. This CDR3 contains 14 residues. CDR1 is MNHNS, CDR2 SASEGT, per germline. CDR3 region: CASSGQGPSTEAFF. DNA for the CDR3: TGTGCCAGCAGTGGACAGGGACCCTCAACTGAAGCTTTCTTT.

This chain links TRBV29-1 with TRBJ2-7; TRBD2 agrees at 7 bases. CDR1 is SQVTM and CDR2 is ANQGSEA in the germline V gene. The V segment lost 5 bases and the J segment 1 base; nucleotides outside the gene matches: 8. The CDR3 covers 14 residues. The CDR3 loop is CSVRTSLGSYEQYF. The CDR3 nucleotides are TGCAGCGTTAGGACTAGTCTCGGGTCCTACGAGCAGTACTTC.

In its sample, this clonotype was seen many times. The chain has TRBV10-3 and TRBJ2-1; 10 positions match TRBD1. Trimming removed 6 bases from V and 3 bases from J; junction bases left unmatched: 5. Germline CDR1 is ENHRY and CDR2 is SYGVKD. The length of the CDR3 is 15 residues. As DNA, the CDR3 is TGTGCCATCAGGCGGGACAGGGGTTTCTACAATGAGCAGTTCTTC. Translated: CAIRRDRGFYNEQFF.

This clonotype was observed many times. The chain is built from TRBV2 and TRBJ2-7, with TRBD2 matching over 7 bases. Germline CDR1 reads SNHLY; CDR2 reads FYNNEI. V was pared by 5 bases and J by 5 bases, with 9 bases of the junction left unmatched. The CDR3 runs 14 residues. The CDR3 nucleotides read TGTGCCAGCAGTATGACTAGCCCTACCGACGAGCAGTACTTC. Protein sequence: CASSMTSPTDEQYF.

This clonotype was recorded a few times. The gene calls are TRBV3-1 and TRBJ2-1, with 9 bases identical to TRBD2. J lost 15 bases, V lost 0 bases, and 12 bases had no gene match. CDR1 is LGHDT and CDR2 is YNNKEL in the germline V gene (reference sequence). This CDR3 region has 15 residues. CDR3 amino acids: CASSQDGIAGERPFF. CDR3 nucleotides: TGTGCCAGCAGCCAAGATGGAATAGCGGGAGAGCGGCCGTTCTTC.

This clonotype was recorded a few times. The gene calls are TRBV5-1 and TRBJ1-6; D unresolved. This CDR3 is 13 amino acids long. Germline CDR1 SGHRS, CDR2 YFSETQ. V was pared by 0 bases and J by 9 bases, with 7 bases between. The CDR3, as DNA: TGCGCCAGCAGCTTGGGGGCTGGTTCACCCCTCCACTTT. It yields the protein CASSLGAGSPLHF.